The rows below give T cell receptor beta chains drawn from one sample of a study of cytomegalovirus exposure and HLA in healthy donors. The method was immunoSEQ multiplex PCR; TCRdb's version includes in-frame clones alone and lacks a portion of them. This repertoire shows some 200,000 clones, roughly 84% found once; its top ten account for about 1.7%. What was sequenced was PBMCs. Every receptor here comes from a man over 45 in good health and CMV-seronegative. Each CDR3 is given with its conserved first and last residue. D genes are given only for firm matches. The listing skips clone size in some rows; elsewhere it reads once, few, many or a size class.

>NA|NA|TRBJ1-1|TRBV27
CASSLAAGGVTEAFF
TGTGCCAGCAGTTTGGCGGCGGGGGGCGTCACTGAAGCTTTCTTT
>NA|TRBD2|TRBJ2-3|TRBV7-9
CASSQETSGTDTQYF
TGTGCCAGCAGCCAAGAGACTAGCGGCACAGATACGCAGTATTTT
>NA|TRBD2|TRBJ2-7|TRBV28
CASSPTLVTSGRYEQYF
TGTGCCAGCAGTCCCACCCTAGTGACTAGCGGGAGATACGAGCAGTACTTC
>NA|TRBD2|TRBJ2-1|TRBV2
CAPPPGRENHNEQFF
TGTGCTCCCCCCCCCGGGCGGGAGAATCACAATGAGCAGTTCTTC
>NA|TRBD1|TRBJ1-4|TRBV19
CASRRRTGPNEKLFF
TGTGCCAGTAGAAGGAGGACAGGGCCTAATGAAAAACTGTTTTTT
>NA|TRBD2|TRBJ2-1|TRBV25-1
CASTQLAGVEQFF
TGTGCCAGCACGCAACTAGCGGGAGTAGAGCAGTTCTTC
>NA|NA|TRBJ2-5|TRBV28
CASSLVTLRETQYF
TGTGCCAGCAGTTTAGTAACCCTTAGAGAGACCCAGTACTTC
>NA|TRBD1|TRBJ1-1|TRBV29-1
CSSGQGNTEAFF
TGCAGCTCGGGACAGGGGAATACTGAAGCTTTCTTT
>NA|NA|TRBJ2-2|TRBV19
CASSMAEVAGELFF
TGTGCCAGTAGTATGGCGGAAGTAGCCGGGGAGCTGTTTTTT
>NA|NA|TRBJ2-7|TRBV7-9
CASSLAFSGLTYEQYF
TGTGCCAGCAGCTTAGCCTTCAGCGGCCTTACCTACGAGCAGTACTTC
>NA|NA|TRBJ2-1|TRBV2
CASSGGASYNEQFF
TGTGCCAGCAGTGGCGGGGCCTCCTACAATGAGCAGTTCTTC
>NA|NA|TRBJ2-3|TRBV2
CASSLVADTQYF
TGTGCCAGCAGTCTAGTAGCAGATACGCAGTATTTT
>NA|NA|TRBJ2-7|TRBV18
CASSHSGSSYEQYF
TGTGCCAGCTCACATAGCGGCAGCTCCTACGAGCAGTACTTC
>NA|NA|TRBJ1-1|TRBV20-1
CSATLLTEAFF
TGCAGTGCGACCCTACTAACTGAAGCTTTCTTT
>NA|NA|TRBJ1-5|TRBV28
CASSLTGFNQPQHF
TGTGCCAGCAGTCTAACAGGGTTCAATCAGCCCCAGCATTTT
>NA|NA|TRBJ2-5|TRBV11-2
CASSAGQFETQYF
TGTGCCAGCAGCGCGGGACAGTTTGAGACCCAGTACTTC
>NA|NA|TRBJ2-1|TRBV6-5
CASTLLEGTEQFF
TGTGCCAGCACCCTACTTGAGGGAACTGAGCAGTTCTTC
>NA|TRBD1|TRBJ2-7|TRBV5-5
CASSTLGQSYEQYF
TGTGCCAGCAGCACTTTGGGACAGTCCTACGAGCAGTACTTC
>NA|TRBD1|TRBJ1-2|TRBV7-6
CASSPNTGGLFYGYTF
TGTGCCAGCAGCCCGAATACAGGGGGACTATTCTATGGCTACACCTTC
>NA|TRBD2|TRBJ2-1|TRBV7-8
CASSFGTSGRRRGNEQFF
TGTGCCAGCAGCTTCGGGACTAGCGGGAGGCGGAGGGGAAATGAGCAGTTCTTC
>NA|TRBD1|TRBJ2-7|TRBV6-5
CASSYGQAQNTYEQYF
TGTGCCAGCAGTTACGGACAGGCCCAAAATACCTACGAGCAGTACTTC
>NA|TRBD2|TRBJ2-7|TRBV28
CASSFSTSGRFSYEQYF
TGTGCCAGCAGTTTCTCGACTAGCGGGAGATTTTCCTACGAGCAGTACTTC
>NA|TRBD1|TRBJ1-1|TRBV15
CATSRSWTGNANTEAFF
TGTGCCACCAGCAGATCTTGGACAGGGAATGCGAACACTGAAGCTTTCTTT
>once|NA|TRBJ1-5|TRBV7-9
CASSLGGDYQPQHF
TGTGCCAGCAGCTTAGGGGGGGACTATCAGCCCCAGCATTTT
>NA|NA|TRBJ2-3|TRBV5-1
CASSSGQPSTDTQYF
TGCGCCAGCAGCTCCGGACAGCCTAGCACAGATACGCAGTATTTT
>NA|NA|TRBJ2-3|TRBV7-6
CASRLGRTDTQYF
TGTGCCAGCAGGCTGGGGAGAACAGATACGCAGTATTTT
>NA|TRBD2|TRBJ2-5|TRBV12-5
CASGFTSGQETQYF
TGTGCTAGTGGTTTCACTAGCGGACAAGAGACCCAGTACTTC
>NA|TRBD2|TRBJ2-5|TRBV6-6
CASSYGGEQETQYF
TGTGCCAGCAGTTACGGGGGGGAGCAAGAGACCCAGTACTTC
>NA|NA|TRBJ1-1|TRBV6-5
CASRRRMNTEAFF
TGTGCCAGCAGGCGCCGCATGAACACTGAAGCTTTCTTT
>NA|TRBD1|TRBJ2-7|TRBV9
CASSLTGGQFGDEQYF
TGTGCCAGCAGTTTGACAGGGGGCCAGTTTGGGGACGAGCAGTACTTC
>few|NA|TRBJ1-5|TRBV7-9
CASSLGGTPNQPQHF
TGTGCCAGCAGCTTAGGTGGGACACCTAATCAGCCCCAGCATTTT
>NA|TRBD2|TRBJ2-1|TRBV9
CASSVETSSLEQFF
TGTGCCAGCAGCGTGGAGACTAGCTCTCTCGAGCAGTTCTTC
>NA|NA|TRBJ1-5|TRBV7-9
CASSLVSGGGNQPQHF
TGTGCCAGCAGCTTAGTTTCAGGCGGGGGAAATCAGCCCCAGCATTTT
>NA|NA|TRBJ2-5|TRBV19
CASSPDLRETQYF
TGTGCCAGTAGCCCTGACTTGAGAGAGACCCAGTACTTC
>NA|TRBD2|TRBJ2-2|TRBV6-6
CASSTGLAFAGELFF
TGTGCCAGCAGTACTGGACTAGCGTTCGCCGGGGAGCTGTTTTTT
>NA|NA|TRBJ2-5|TRBV11-2
CASSFSQRGRGETQYF
TGTGCCAGCAGCTTTTCCCAGAGGGGCAGGGGAGAGACCCAGTACTTC
>NA|NA|TRBJ2-7|TRBV27
CASSLGPSVYEQYF
TGTGCCAGCAGTTTGGGGCCCTCCGTCTACGAGCAGTACTTC
>NA|TRBD1|TRBJ2-1|TRBV10-1
CASSEGQGSNNEQFF
TGCGCCAGCAGTGAGGGACAGGGATCAAACAATGAGCAGTTCTTC
>once|NA|TRBJ1-2|TRBV5-6
CASSVAVGFLTRGQGYTF
TGTGCCAGCAGCGTGGCCGTCGGATTTTTAACGAGGGGACAAGGCTACACCTTC
>NA|NA|TRBJ2-7|TRBV28
CASSPESALVSYEQYF
TGTGCCAGCAGTCCCGAATCTGCGTTGGTGTCCTACGAGCAGTACTTC
>NA|NA|TRBJ1-5|TRBV19
CASDITLGYNQPQHF
TGTGCCAGTGACATCACGCTCGGATACAATCAGCCCCAGCATTTT
>NA|NA|TRBJ1-5|TRBV9
CASMDTNQPQHF
TGTGCCAGCATGGACACCAATCAGCCCCAGCATTTT
>NA|TRBD1|TRBJ1-2|TRBV28
CASSSSGTGGVNGYTF
TGTGCCAGCAGTTCTTCCGGGACAGGGGGTGTGAATGGCTACACCTTC
>NA|TRBD2|TRBJ2-2|TRBV2
CASSETSDATGELFF
TGTGCCAGCAGTGAGACTAGCGATGCCACCGGGGAGCTGTTTTTT
>few|NA|TRBJ1-5|TRBV18
CASSPGLDSNQPQHF
TGTGCCAGCTCACCGGGACTCGACAGCAATCAGCCCCAGCATTTT
>NA|TRBD2|TRBJ2-7|TRBV7-9
CASSLSTSGNYEQYF
TGTGCCAGCAGCTTATCGACTAGCGGGAACTACGAGCAGTACTTC